Sequencing of this T cell receptor beta chain was carried out in a study of cytomegalovirus exposure and HLA in healthy donors. This CDR3 is 14 amino acids long. Trimming stripped 4 bases from V and 1 base from J, with 14 bases between. Per germline, CDR1 GTSNPN and CDR2 SVGIG (reference sequence). The assay was immunoSEQ multiplex PCR, and TCRdb's table has in-frame clones only and misses some. The sample includes under 150,000 clones, around 87% of them seen just once. Sequencing input: PBMCs. The J gene is TRBJ2-7, the V gene TRBV30; tentative D call: TRBD1 (6 bases). The TCR comes from a man younger than 30 in good health and CMV-seropositive. The CDR3 reads CAWTPHRASYEQYF. CDR3 nucleotide sequence: TGTGCCTGGACCCCCCACAGGGCTTCCTACGAGCAGTACTTC.